The sample holds one count of the clone carrying this T cell receptor (beta chain). Its antigen is not identified. The germline gives CDR1 MNHEY, CDR2 SVGAGI. This CDR3 region has 14 residues. The germline V and J ends were trimmed by 7 bases and 3 bases, with 13 bases remaining between them. Data came from immunoSEQ multiplex PCR; TCRdb stores just in-frame clones and leaves some out. Of more than 200,000 clones listed, 60% to 75% are singletons. These data originate in a study of cytotoxic CD8 clonotypes in ibrutinib-treated CLL. Study as a whole: The patient breakdown showed ten to eleven relapsed/refractory and roughly 14 treatment-naive cases, with fewer than 18 IGHV unmutated.

Study-wide results and caveats: There were few public clonotypes, and on treatment they contracted or stayed stable.

This chain uses TRBV6-5 with TRBJ1-5; unclear D gene. Material: PBMCs, obtained after 24 months of ibrutinib treatment. The TCR sequence derives from a human donor with chronic lymphocytic leukemia. The CDR3 DNA follows: TGTGCCAGCAAACCAGGCGTGAACAATCAGCCCCAGCATTTT. Its translation: CASKPGVNNQPQHF.